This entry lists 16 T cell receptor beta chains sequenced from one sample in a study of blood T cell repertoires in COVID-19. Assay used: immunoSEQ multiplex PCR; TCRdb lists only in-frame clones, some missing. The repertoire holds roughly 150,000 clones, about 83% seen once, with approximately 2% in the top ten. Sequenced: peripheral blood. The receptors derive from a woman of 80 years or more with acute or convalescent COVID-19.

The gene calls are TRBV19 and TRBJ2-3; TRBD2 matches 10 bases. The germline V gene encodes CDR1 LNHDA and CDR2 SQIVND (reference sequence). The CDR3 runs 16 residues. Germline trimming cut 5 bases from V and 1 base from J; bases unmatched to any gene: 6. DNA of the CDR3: TGTGCCAGTAGTCCTGCAGCGGGGGGGGGCACAGATACGCAGTATTTT. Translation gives CASSPAAGGGTDTQYF. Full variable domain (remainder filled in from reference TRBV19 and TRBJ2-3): DGGITQSPKYLFRKEGQNVTLSCEQNLNHDAMYWYRQDPGQGLRLIYYSQIVNDFQKGDIAEGYSVSREKKESFPLTVTSAQKNPTAFYLCASSPAAGGGTDTQYFGPGTRLTVL.

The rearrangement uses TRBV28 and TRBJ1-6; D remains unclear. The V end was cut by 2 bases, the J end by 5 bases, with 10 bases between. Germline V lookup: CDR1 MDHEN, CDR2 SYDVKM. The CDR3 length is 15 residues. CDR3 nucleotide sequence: TGTGCCAGCAGTTTACGGAGAACTAATAATTCACCCCTCCACTTT. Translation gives CASSLRRTNNSPLHF.

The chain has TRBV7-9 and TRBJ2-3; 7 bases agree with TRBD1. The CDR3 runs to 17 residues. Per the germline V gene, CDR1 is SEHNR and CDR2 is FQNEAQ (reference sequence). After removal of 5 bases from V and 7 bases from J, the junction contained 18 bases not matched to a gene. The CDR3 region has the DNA TGTGCCAGCAGCCCCCCCGGCCGGGACAGAGTCGCGAATACGCAGTATTTT. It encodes CASSPPGRDRVANTQYF.

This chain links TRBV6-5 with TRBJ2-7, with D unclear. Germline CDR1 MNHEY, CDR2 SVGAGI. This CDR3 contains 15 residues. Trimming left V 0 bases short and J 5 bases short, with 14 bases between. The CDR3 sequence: CASSYSSPSIDEQYF. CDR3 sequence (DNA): TGTGCCAGCAGTTACTCGAGCCCGAGTATCGACGAGCAGTACTTC.

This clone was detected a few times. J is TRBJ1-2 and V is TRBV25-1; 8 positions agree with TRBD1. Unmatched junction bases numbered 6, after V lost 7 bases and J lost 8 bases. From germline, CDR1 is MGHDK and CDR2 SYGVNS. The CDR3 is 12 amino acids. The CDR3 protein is CASTRTGQGYTF. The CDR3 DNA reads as TGTGCCAGCACCCGGACAGGGCAAGGCTACACCTTC.

CDR3 nucleotide sequence: TGTGCCAGCAGCTCTGGACAGGAGAGAGGTTACACCGGGGAGCTGTTTTTT. Amino acids: CASSSGQERGYTGELFF. The chain is built from TRBV11-2 and TRBJ2-2; 7 bases are a match to TRBD1. This CDR3 contains 17 residues. The V and J ends lost 4 bases and 3 bases, in that order; junction bases with no gene match: 11. Germline CDR1 reads SGHAT; CDR2 reads FQNNGV. The variable domain in full, with the rest retrieved from reference TRBV11-2 and TRBJ2-2, is EAGVAQSPRYKIIEKRQSVAFWCNPISGHATLYWYQQILGQGPKLLIQFQNNGVVDDSQLPKDRFSAERLKGVDSTLKIQPAKLEDSAVYLCASSSGQERGYTGELFFGEGSRLTVL.

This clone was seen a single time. The CDR3 DNA follows: TGTGCCTGGAGTCGCTTTGCTAGCGGGAGGGGAGGACTAAACATTCAGTACTTC. As protein: CAWSRFASGRGGLNIQYF. The V and J genes are TRBV30 and TRBJ2-4; the match to TRBD2 covers 12 bases. Unmatched junction bases numbered 14, after V lost 2 bases and J lost 6 bases. The CDR3 contains 18 residues. The germline V gene has CDR1 GTSNPN and CDR2 SVGIG (reference sequence).

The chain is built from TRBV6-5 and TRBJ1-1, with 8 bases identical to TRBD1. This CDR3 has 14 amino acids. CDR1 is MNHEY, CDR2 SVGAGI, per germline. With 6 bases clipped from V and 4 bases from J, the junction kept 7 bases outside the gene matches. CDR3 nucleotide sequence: TGTGCCAGCAGCGTAAACAGGGGGGGCACTGAAGCTTTCTTT. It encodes CASSVNRGGTEAFF.

CDR3 sequence reads: CAISGEGQGLGQPQHF. The CDR3 DNA is TGTGCCATCAGTGGAGAAGGACAGGGATTAGGACAGCCCCAGCATTTT. The chain employs TRBV10-3 and TRBJ1-5; 8 nucleotides line up with TRBD1. V lost 4 bases and J lost 7; bases outside the gene matches: 12. In germline, CDR1 is ENHRY, CDR2 SYGVKD. CDR3 length equals 16 residues.

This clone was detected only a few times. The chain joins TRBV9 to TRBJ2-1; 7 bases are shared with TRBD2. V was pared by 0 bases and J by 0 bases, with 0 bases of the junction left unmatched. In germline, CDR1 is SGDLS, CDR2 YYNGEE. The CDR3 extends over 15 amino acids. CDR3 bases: TGTGCCAGCAGCGTAGGCGGGGGCTCCTACAATGAGCAGTTCTTC. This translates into CASSVGGGSYNEQFF.

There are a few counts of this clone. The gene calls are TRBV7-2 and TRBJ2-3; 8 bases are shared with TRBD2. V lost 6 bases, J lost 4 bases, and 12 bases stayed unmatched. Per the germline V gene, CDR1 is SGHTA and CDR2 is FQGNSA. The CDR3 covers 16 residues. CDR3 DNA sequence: TGTGCCAGCAGTCAAGATAGCGGGGTGAAGGCAGATACGCAGTATTTT. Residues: CASSQDSGVKADTQYF.

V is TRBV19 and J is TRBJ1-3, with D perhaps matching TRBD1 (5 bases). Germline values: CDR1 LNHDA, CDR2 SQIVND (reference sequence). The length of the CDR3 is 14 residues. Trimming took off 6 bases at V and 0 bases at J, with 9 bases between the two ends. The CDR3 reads CASRTTVSGNTIYF. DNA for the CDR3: TGTGCCAGTAGGACGACAGTCTCTGGAAACACCATATATTTT.

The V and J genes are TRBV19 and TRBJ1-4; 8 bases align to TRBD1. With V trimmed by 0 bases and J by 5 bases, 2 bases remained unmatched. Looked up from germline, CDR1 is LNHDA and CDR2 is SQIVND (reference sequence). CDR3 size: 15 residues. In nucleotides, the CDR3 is TGTGCCAGTAGTATAGAGGGACAGGAGAATGAAAAACTGTTTTTT. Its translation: CASSIEGQENEKLFF. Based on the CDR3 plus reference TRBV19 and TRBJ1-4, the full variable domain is DGGITQSPKYLFRKEGQNVTLSCEQNLNHDAMYWYRQDPGQGLRLIYYSQIVNDFQKGDIAEGYSVSREKKESFPLTVTSAQKNPTAFYLCASSIEGQENEKLFFGSGTQLSVL.

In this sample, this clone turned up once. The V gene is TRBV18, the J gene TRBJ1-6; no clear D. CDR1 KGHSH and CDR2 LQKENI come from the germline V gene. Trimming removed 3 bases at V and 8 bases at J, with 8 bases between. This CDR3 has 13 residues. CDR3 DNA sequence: TGTGCCAGCTCACCCGAACATGATTCACCCCTCCACTTT. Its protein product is CASSPEHDSPLHF.

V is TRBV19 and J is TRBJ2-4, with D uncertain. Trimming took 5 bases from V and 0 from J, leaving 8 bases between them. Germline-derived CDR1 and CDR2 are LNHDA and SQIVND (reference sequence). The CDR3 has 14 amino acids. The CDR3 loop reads CASSYSLAKNIQYF. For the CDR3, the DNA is TGTGCCAGTAGTTACAGTCTAGCCAAAAACATTCAGTACTTC.

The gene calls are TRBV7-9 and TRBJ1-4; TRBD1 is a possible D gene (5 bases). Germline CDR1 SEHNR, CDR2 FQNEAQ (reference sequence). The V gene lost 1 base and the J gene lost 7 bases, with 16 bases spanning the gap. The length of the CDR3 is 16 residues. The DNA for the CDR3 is TGTGCCAGCAGCTTAGTAATCGGGGGGACGGTTGAAAAACTGTTTTTT. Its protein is CASSLVIGGTVEKLFF.